These 11 T cell receptor beta chains share one sample of origin, sequenced in a study of low-dose radiotherapy and immunotherapy resistance in tumors (dated by TCRdb to between 2021 and 2024). The label giving this sample's time point can be read as: before trial treatment. The sequencer was an Illumina MiniSeq. First-strand cDNA was synthesized using Superscript III and a set of TRAV- and TRBV-specific primers, so that both TCRalpha and TCRbeta chains were covered. TCRs were amplified for 20 PCR cycles with Phusion, using a constant-region primer paired with the adapter attached to the V primers. TCRdb cleaned the public reads at Q25 with fastp, built clones with MiXCR and kept in-frame beta chains. CDR3 protein sequences are deduplicated, and each keeps its most common genes and DNA. The sample table records some 88,000 distinct CDR3 sequences; 8% to 10% of these occur just once. The ten largest account for more than 0.85% of the sample.

This specimen was PBMCs, taken before treatment. These TCRs come from a male donor with prostate cancer.

This clonotype was detected ten times or more. The rearrangement uses TRBV11-2 and TRBJ2-2, with D unresolved. V dropped 1 base and J dropped 10 bases, with 4 bases sitting between them. Germline V gene data show CDR1 as SGHAT and CDR2 as FQNNGV. The CDR3 sequence is 11 residues long. CDR3 amino acids: CASSLALELFF. CDR3 nucleotide sequence: TGTGCCAGCAGCTTAGCTCTGGAGCTGTTTTTT. The variable domain in full, completed from reference TRBV11-2 and TRBJ2-2, reads EAGVAQSPRYKIIEKRQSVAFWCNPISGHATLYWYQQILGQGPKLLIQFQNNGVVDDSQLPKDRFSAERLKGVDSTLKIQPAKLEDSAVYLCASSLALELFFGEGSRLTVL.

This clonotype came up many times. The chain couples TRBV4-3 to TRBJ2-3; D is possibly TRBD1 or TRBD2 (6 bases each). Trimming removed 0 bases from V and 8 bases from J, with 12 bases in between. Germline V gene data show CDR1 as LGHNA and CDR2 as YSLEER. The CDR3 is 14 residues long. The CDR3 region is CASSQEWGAFTQYF. CDR3 DNA: TGCGCCAGCAGCCAAGAGTGGGGGGCTTTTACGCAGTATTTT.

This clonotype was picked up many times. J is TRBJ2-7 and V is TRBV12-3 or TRBV12-4; D tentatively fits TRBD1 or TRBD2 (6 bases each). Trimming cost V 7 bases and J 7 bases, with 17 bases left between them. The CDR3 loop spans 13 amino acids. CDR3: CASTSFGGHEQYF. The CDR3 bases are TGTGCCAGCACCTCCTTTGGGGGGCATGAGCAGTACTTC.

This clonotype came up many times. This chain joins TRBV19 and TRBJ2-1; 11 bases align to TRBD2. The germline CDR1 and CDR2 sequences are LNHDA and SQIVND (reference sequence). V lost 7 bases, J lost 4 bases, and 6 bases stayed unmatched. The CDR3 covers 15 residues. CDR3 in amino acids: CASKTLAGGYNEQFF. The CDR3 nucleotides read TGTGCCAGTAAGACTCTAGCGGGAGGTTACAATGAGCAGTTCTTC.

This clonotype was observed many times. The CDR3 bases are TGTGCCAGCAGCAAACCAGGGGGGTCCTACAATGAGCAGTTCTTC. It encodes CASSKPGGSYNEQFF. The chain recombines TRBV5-4 with TRBJ2-1; weak D call: TRBD1 (7 bases). Germline CDR1 is SGHNT and CDR2 is YYREEE (reference sequence). The CDR3 runs to 15 residues. Trimming pared 4 bases from V and 1 base from J, leaving 12 bases between.

The chain has TRBV5-1 and TRBJ2-5; D uncertain. CDR1 and CDR2 (germline): SGHRS, YFSETQ. Trimming pared 1 base from V and 6 bases from J, leaving 10 bases between. The CDR3 runs to 13 residues. CDR3 coding DNA: TGCGCCAGCAGCTTGAGCCCTGGAAAGACCCAGTACTTC. It translates to CASSLSPGKTQYF.

A remark on this clonotype: It is likely a read error: a sequence one base away is far more abundant. This sequence joins TRBV13 and TRBJ2-7, with D maybe TRBD2 (6 bases). The germline V and J ends were trimmed by 4 bases and 4 bases, with 14 bases remaining between them. This CDR3 spans 14 amino acids. Germline values: CDR1 PRHDT, CDR2 FYEKMQ (reference sequence). The CDR3 region has the DNA TGTGCCAGCAGCTCGGAGGGGAACTCGTACGAGCAGTACTTC. Its translation is CASSSEGNSYEQYF.

This clonotype showed up many times. V usage is TRBV7-8 and J usage is TRBJ2-7; TRBD2 is a possible D gene (6 bases). This CDR3 has 15 amino acids. The V gene's germline CDR1 is SGHVS and CDR2 FQNEAQ. Trimming took off 5 bases at V and 6 bases at J, with 20 bases between the two ends. The CDR3 protein is CASSLGTGGPFEQYF. Here the CDR3 DNA reads TGTGCCAGCAGCCTAGGGACCGGGGGTCCCTTCGAGCAGTACTTC.

This clonotype was seen ten or more times. The V call is TRBV4-1, the J call TRBJ2-1; TRBD2 might be the D (5 bases). CDR3 size: 16 residues. Trimming left V 0 bases short and J 7 bases short, with 16 bases between. The V gene's germline CDR1 is MGHRA and CDR2 YSYEKL. DNA of the CDR3: TGCGCCAGCAGCCAAGATCAAGGTATTAGCGTGAATGAGCAGTTCTTC. Translated, it gives CASSQDQGISVNEQFF.

This clonotype was observed many times. It is unclear where the CDR3 begins or ends on the DNA, so no DNA is shown, and the CDR3 is as TCRdb lists it. The gene calls are TRBV24-1 and TRBJ2-2; TRBD1 is the table's D call and was not checked against the DNA. A total of 15 residues make up the CDR3, ends included. In germline, CDR1 is KGHDR, CDR2 SFDVKD. The CDR3 spells CATLPGTGTPGSCFF.

The table lists this clonotype with many counts. The chain links TRBV27 to TRBJ2-7; D is possibly TRBD2 (6 bases). V was shortened by 3 bases and J by 0 bases, with 18 bases between the two germline ends. The length of the CDR3 is 17 residues. CDR1 is MNHEY and CDR2 is SMNVEV in the germline V gene (reference sequence). This CDR3 reads CASSLGGMGPSSYEQYF. For the CDR3, the DNA is TGTGCCAGCAGTTTGGGAGGAATGGGCCCGAGCTCCTACGAGCAGTACTTC.